This is a list of T cell receptor beta chains from one sample in a study of cytomegalovirus exposure and HLA in healthy donors. Some clones are missing from TCRdb's copy, which holds only in-frame ones; the method was immunoSEQ multiplex PCR. The data show 55,000 to 80,000 clones, roughly 77% seen once. What was sequenced was PBMCs. The origin of the receptors is a woman under 40 in good health and CMV-seronegative. Each CDR3 is given with its conserved first and last residue. For some rows the clone size is stated as once, few or many, or as a class when expanded; others skip it.

size	V	J	CDR3
few	TRBV19	TRBJ1-5	CASSRTGGAINQPQHF
.	TRBV6-5	TRBJ1-5	CASSVTLESNQPQHF
once	TRBV5-1	TRBJ2-2	CASSLDGALNTGELFF
.	TRBV14	TRBJ1-1	CASSQDYQQGLNTEAFF
.	TRBV7-2	TRBJ1-5	CASSLNTGYNQPQHF
few	TRBV5-1	TRBJ2-1	CASSWTSGSSYNEQFF
.	TRBV5-4	TRBJ2-7	CASSTDRGRYEQYF
.	TRBV7-2	TRBJ1-5	CASSLEGVVVNQPQHF
.	TRBV2	TRBJ1-5	CASREMDTSSNQPQHF
.	TRBV7-6	TRBJ2-3	CASSSNTDTQYF
few	TRBV7-9	TRBJ1-4	CASSAREAGVEKLFF
few	TRBV6-5	TRBJ1-5	CASSLGPSNQPQHF
.	TRBV5-5	TRBJ1-5	CASSLGWTGGNQPQHF
.	TRBV10-2	TRBJ2-3	CASSVYTFTDTQYF
.	TRBV5-1	TRBJ2-5	CASSQDPDRGETQYF
.	TRBV5-4	TRBJ2-7	CASSLGTETYEQYF
few	TRBV30	TRBJ1-5	CAWSWGGNQPQHF
.	TRBV7-2	TRBJ2-1	CASSVRGGAYNEQFF
.	TRBV5-4	TRBJ1-6	CAGQGTNSPLHF
.	TRBV9	TRBJ2-3	CASTLGAGESDTQYF
.	TRBV7-9	TRBJ2-2	CASRHRLAANTGELFF
few	TRBV7-8	TRBJ2-1	CASSFFAGEVNEQFF
.	TRBV27	TRBJ2-6	CASSLAVGSGRSEVANVLTF
.	TRBV5-1	TRBJ2-7	CASATGGATSYEQYF
.	TRBV5-6	TRBJ1-2	CASSLLGGTDANYGYTF
.	TRBV28	TRBJ2-3	CASSLGAGAQYF